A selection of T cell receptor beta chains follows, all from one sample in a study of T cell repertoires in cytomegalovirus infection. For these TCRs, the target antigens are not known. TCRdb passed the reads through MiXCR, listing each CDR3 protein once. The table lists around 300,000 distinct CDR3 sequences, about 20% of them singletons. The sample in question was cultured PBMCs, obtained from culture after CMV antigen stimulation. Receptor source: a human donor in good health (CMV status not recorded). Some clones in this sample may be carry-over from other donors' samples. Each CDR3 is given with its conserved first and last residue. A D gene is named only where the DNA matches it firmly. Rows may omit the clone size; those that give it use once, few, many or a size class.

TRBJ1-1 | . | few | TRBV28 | TGTGCCAGCAGGGTGAACACTGAAGCTTTCTTT | CASRVNTEAFF
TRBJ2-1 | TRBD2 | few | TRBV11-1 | TGTGCCAGCAGCTTGCCGGGACTAGGATCCTACAATGAGCAGTTCTTC | CASSLPGLGSYNEQFF
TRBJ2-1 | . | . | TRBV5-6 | TGTGCCAGCCTGATACAGGGTGGCAATGAGCAGTTCTTC | CASLIQGGNEQFF
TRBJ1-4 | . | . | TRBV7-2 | TGTGCCAGCACCCTGAATCCCCTACGGCGCTTTAATGAAAAACTGTTTTTT | CASTLNPLRRFNEKLFF
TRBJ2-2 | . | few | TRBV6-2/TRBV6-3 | TGTGCCAGCAGTTATTTGCGGGGGCAGCCGGATATATACGCCGGGGAGCTGTTTTTT | CASSYLRGQPDIYAGELFF
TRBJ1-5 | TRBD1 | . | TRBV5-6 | TGTGCCAGCAGTCGGCGGACAGGGGAATACCAGCCCCAGCATTTT | CASSRRTGEYQPQHF
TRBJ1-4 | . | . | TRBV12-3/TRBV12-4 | TGTGCCAGCAGTTTAAACGGCCAACGGGGAAAACTGTTTTTT | CASSLNGQRGKLFF
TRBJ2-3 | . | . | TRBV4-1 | TGCGCCAGCAGCCAAGATGGCTGGACGGGAAGTATCACAGATACGCAGTATTTT | CASSQDGWTGSITDTQYF
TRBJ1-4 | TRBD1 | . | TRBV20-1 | TGCAGTGCTAGAAGTGTGACAGGGTATGAAAAACTGTTTTTT | CSARSVTGYEKLFF
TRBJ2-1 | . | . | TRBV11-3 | TGTGCCAGCAGCTTAGGTACCGGGACTCGCTCCTACAATGAGCAGTTCTTC | CASSLGTGTRSYNEQFF
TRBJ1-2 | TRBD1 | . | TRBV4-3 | TGCGCCAGCAGCCAAGACGTACAGGGGGCGACTGGCTACACCTTC | CASSQDVQGATGYTF
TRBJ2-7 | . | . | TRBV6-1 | TGTGCCAGCAGCATCGCAGAAACGAGCTACGAGCAGTACTTC | CASSIAETSYEQYF
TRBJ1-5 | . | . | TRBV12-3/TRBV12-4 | TGTGCCAGCAGACCCGGGACGGATATTTATAGCAATCAGCCCCAGCATTTT | CASRPGTDIYSNQPQHF
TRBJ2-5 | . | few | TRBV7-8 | TGTGCCAGCAGCTTAGCTCCACCAAGCCCCCAAGAGACCCAGTACTTC | CASSLAPPSPQETQYF
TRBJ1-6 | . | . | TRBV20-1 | TGCAGTGCTAGAGATCCTTACGGGGGGCTCCGAAATTCACCCCTCCACTTT | CSARDPYGGLRNSPLHF
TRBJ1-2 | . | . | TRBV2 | TGTGCCAGCAGTTTTATGCCCTATGGCTACACCTTC | CASSFMPYGYTF
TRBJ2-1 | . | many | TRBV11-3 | TGTGCCAGCAGCTTCCCCTGGGGCAATGAGCAGTTCTTC | CASSFPWGNEQFF
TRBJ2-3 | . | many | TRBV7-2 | TGTGCCAGCAATGGAGGGGGGGAAAGCACAGATACGCAGTATTTT | CASNGGGESTDTQYF